This TCR beta chain was profiled in a study of beta chain features in type 1 diabetes. General study results and limits: It was possible that PCR favored shorter templates, equally so in patients and controls. Moderate but significant shortening of TCRB CDR3s was recorded in all four CD4+ subsets from Type 1 diabetes patients. Compared with healthy donors, patients appeared to share more similar naive, central memory and regulatory TCRB repertoires.

The V segment lost 5 bases and the J segment 8 bases; nucleotides outside the gene matches: 6. Per the germline V gene, CDR1 is SGHTA and CDR2 is FQGTGA. The CDR3 has 13 amino acids. Remarks on this clone: Antigen specificity is unknown.

Sequencing targeted expressed TCRB transcripts, as all isolated RNA had been reverse transcribed. The repertoire was sequenced with immunoSEQ multiplex PCR; TCRdb's copy has only in-frame clones and lacks some. The profile covers 970,000 or so clones, with about a sixth appearing a single time and 0.023% taken by the ten largest. The chain links TRBV7-3 to TRBJ2-1, with 7 bases identical to TRBD2. The sequence derives from a woman under 30 in good health. Source material: naive CD4+ T cells from blood. The CDR3 DNA reads TGTGCCAGCAGCCTCAATCGGGAGGATGAGCAGTTCTTC. This gives the protein CASSLNREDEQFF.